The next 11 T cell receptor beta chains were all read from a single sample in a study of shared clonotypes between healthy human individuals. TCRdb's table, derived via immunoSEQ multiplex PCR, lists solely in-frame clones and lacks some. This sample has around 2,000,000 clones, with about 95% found just once. Specimen: naive CD4+ T cells sorted from blood. Documented subset: CD45RA+ positively selected. The receptors stem from a young man in good health.

This rearrangement joins TRBV23-1 to TRBJ2-7, with D possibly matching TRBD1 (7 bases). TRBV23-1 carries the ORF label, with uncertain function. Trimming stripped 0 bases from V and 4 bases from J, with 22 bases between. The CDR3 has 18 residues. The CDR3 nucleotides read TGCGCCAGCAGTCAATCGCGCGGCAGGGGGGCCAGACTTTACGAGCAGTACTTC. Its translation is CASSQSRGRGARLYEQYF.

V usage is TRBV1 and J usage is TRBJ2-7; TRBD2 is the table's D call, not checked against the DNA. TRBV1 is designated a pseudogene. The CDR3 runs 19 residues. CDR3 nucleotide sequence: TGCACCAGCAGCCAAGATCAGTGGCAGAGGACTAGGGGTCCTACCGAGCAGTACTTC. It specifies CTSSQDQWQRTRGPTEQYF.

On this clone itself: Other nucleotide sequences in the sample specify the same CDR3. The rearrangement links TRBV6-5 to TRBJ1-5; 9 bases are a match to TRBD1. Germline V gene data show CDR1 as MNHEY and CDR2 as SVGAGI. This CDR3 has 14 residues. The ends lost 5 bases at V and 4 bases at J; junction bases unmatched: 3. The CDR3 reads CASSTDRGNQPQHF. In DNA, the CDR3 is TGTGCCAGCAGTACGGACAGGGGAAATCAGCCCCAGCATTTT.

This chain joins TRBV10-3 and TRBJ2-5; D might be TRBD1 (6 bases). This CDR3 is built from 16 residues. Looked up from germline, CDR1 is ENHRY and CDR2 is SYGVKD. Trimming cost V 0 bases and J 3 bases, with 14 bases left between them. DNA of the CDR3: TGTGCCATCAGTGAGTCGGGACATGGTGGAGAAGAGACCCAGTACTTC. This codes for CAISESGHGGEETQYF.

J is TRBJ2-6 and V is TRBV28; no clear D gene. Germline loops: CDR1 MDHEN, CDR2 SYDVKM. This CDR3 comprises 15 residues. V was cut by 6 bases and J by 0 bases, with 9 bases left in between. CDR3 nucleotides: TGTGCCAGCAGCCCTTCTGGCTCTGGGGCCAACGTCCTGACTTTC. As protein: CASSPSGSGANVLTF.

This chain links TRBV18 with TRBJ2-3; 8 nucleotides align to TRBD1. CDR3 length: 16 amino acids. Germline CDR1 and CDR2: KGHSH and LQKENI. J was trimmed by 1 base and V by 4 bases; bases with no gene match: 7. CDR3: CASSLGTGGGTDTQYF. CDR3 in DNA: TGTGCCAGCTCACTCGGGACAGGTGGGGGCACAGATACGCAGTATTTT.

This rearrangement joins TRBV7-9 to TRBJ1-2; no definite D call. This CDR3 has 12 amino acids. V gave up 5 bases and J gave up 6 bases, with 10 bases separating them. Germline CDR1 reads SEHNR; CDR2 reads FQNEAQ (reference sequence). CDR3: CASSQELNGYTF. The CDR3 DNA reads as TGTGCCAGCAGCCAGGAGCTAAATGGCTACACCTTC.

This chain uses TRBV5-1 with TRBJ2-3; TRBD1 aligns across 9 bases. V lost 1 base, J lost 13 bases, and 10 bases stayed unmatched. The CDR3 length is 14 residues. Looked up from germline, CDR1 is SGHRS and CDR2 is YFSETQ. The CDR3 DNA is TGCGCCAGCAGCTTGACACAGGGGGCTCATCCGGAGTATTTT. Translating gives CASSLTQGAHPEYF.

The chain has TRBV9 and TRBJ1-6, with a possible D match to TRBD1 (5 bases). CDR1 is SGDLS and CDR2 is YYNGEE in the germline V gene. The V end lost 0 bases, the J end lost 4 bases, and 8 bases lay between the germline ends. This CDR3 contains 15 residues. The CDR3: CASSVAGPYNSPLHF. The CDR3 region has the DNA TGTGCCAGCAGCGTAGCAGGGCCTTATAATTCACCCCTCCACTTT.

The V call is TRBV2, the J call TRBJ2-3, with TRBD1 identical over 7 bases. Per the germline V gene, CDR1 is SNHLY and CDR2 is FYNNEI. Germline trimming cut 4 bases from V and 2 bases from J; bases unmatched to any gene: 3. This CDR3 is built from 14 residues. CDR3 in DNA: TGTGCCAGCAGTGCCGGGACAGACACAGATACGCAGTATTTT. Its protein is CASSAGTDTDTQYF.

The gene calls are TRBV11-2 and TRBJ2-7; the D gene could be TRBD1 or TRBD2 (5 bases each). With 8 bases removed from V and 1 base from J, the gap between germline ends came to 18 bases. The length of the CDR3 is 15 residues. Germline V gene lookup returns CDR1 SGHAT and CDR2 FQNNGV. Here the CDR3 reads CASRNISGRSYEQYF. The CDR3 DNA is TGTGCCAGCCGGAATATATCGGGACGGTCCTACGAGCAGTACTTC.